What follows are 17 T cell receptor beta chains derived from one specimen sequenced in a study of blood T cell repertoires in COVID-19. Using immunoSEQ multiplex PCR, the repertoire was profiled, and TCRdb retains in-frame clones only, with some absent. The table records about 160,000 clones, approximately 80% of them present only once. Sequenced sample: peripheral blood. The source is a man in his sixties or seventies with acute or convalescent COVID-19.

The chain couples TRBV11-2 to TRBJ2-3; the match to TRBD2 covers 11 bases. The CDR3 is made up of 17 amino acids. Germline-derived CDR1 and CDR2 are SGHAT and FQNNGV. The trim removed 1 base at V and 2 bases at J, leaving 5 bases unmatched. The CDR3 sequence is CASSLGVLAGVTDTQYF. In DNA form, the CDR3 reads TGTGCCAGCAGCTTAGGGGTACTAGCGGGAGTCACAGATACGCAGTATTTT.

This sequence joins TRBV3-1 (or the pseudogene TRBV3-2) and TRBJ2-2, with 7 bases fitting TRBD2. The germline CDR1 and CDR2 sequences are LGHDT and YNNKEL (reference sequence). There are 15 residues in the CDR3. V was pared by 3 bases and J by 2 bases, with 3 bases of the junction left unmatched. CDR3 in amino acids: CASSQIAGNTGELFF. The CDR3 coding sequence is TGTGCCAGCAGCCAGATAGCGGGTAACACCGGGGAGCTGTTTTTT.

About this clone: A much more abundant neighbour one base away suggests this may be a read error. This chain joins TRBV5-5 and TRBJ1-1; possible D gene TRBD1, 6 bases. This CDR3 comprises 14 residues. The V gene's germline CDR1 is SGHKS and CDR2 YYEKEE (reference sequence). Trimming removed 2 bases from V and 1 base from J, with 9 bases in between. CDR3 amino acids: CASSLQGRNTEAFF. DNA for the CDR3: TGTGCCAGCAGCTTACAGGGCCGGAACACTGAAGCTTTCTTT. Complete variable domain (other parts from reference TRBV5-5 and TRBJ1-1): DAGVTQSPTHLIKTRGQQVTLRCSPISGHKSVSWYQQVLGQGPQFIFQYYEKEERGRGNFPDRFSARQFPNYSSELNVNALLLGDSALYLCASSLQGRNTEAFFGQGTRLTVV.

The chain uses TRBV6-1 and TRBJ1-2, with 9 bases matching TRBD1. Trimming cost V 1 base and J 4 bases; bases outside gene matches: 7. The CDR3 consists of 16 residues. In germline, CDR1 is MNHNS, CDR2 SASEGT. The CDR3 sequence is CASSEGVRGQGYGYTF. CDR3 sequence (DNA): TGTGCCAGCAGTGAAGGGGTTCGGGGACAGGGCTATGGCTACACCTTC.

Here the CDR3 DNA reads TGTGCCAGCAGCCCGACTCGGGGCTCTGGAAACACCATATATTTT. This sequence encodes CASSPTRGSGNTIYF. The J gene is TRBJ1-3, the V gene TRBV28; D gene unclear. The CDR3 totals 15 residues. Trimming stripped 6 bases from V and 0 bases from J, with 12 bases between. Per germline, CDR1 MDHEN and CDR2 SYDVKM.

The gene calls are TRBV7-2 and TRBJ1-2, with 7 nucleotides matching TRBD1. The CDR3 length is 15 residues. Trimming took 2 bases from V and 1 from J; bases not matched to a gene: 4. CDR1 and CDR2 (germline): SGHTA, FQGNSA. This CDR3 reads CASSLTGQSNYGYTF. The CDR3 DNA follows: TGTGCCAGCAGCTTAACGGGACAGAGTAACTATGGCTACACCTTC.

The DNA for the CDR3 is TGTGCCAGCAGCCCATCTGCAGGGTCCTACGAGCAGTACTTC. Its translation is CASSPSAGSYEQYF. The chain is built from TRBV11-2 and TRBJ2-7; TRBD1 might be the D (5 bases). Germline CDR1 and CDR2: SGHAT and FQNNGV. The CDR3 covers 14 residues. Trimming shortened V by 5 bases and J by 1 base, and 12 bases separated the two germline ends.

The chain uses TRBV7-2 and TRBJ2-1; 9 nucleotides agree with TRBD2. The CDR3 sequence is 14 residues long. Germline values: CDR1 SGHTA, CDR2 FQGNSA. After removal of 5 bases from V and 4 bases from J, the junction contained 3 bases not matched to a gene. This CDR3 reads CASSPGLAYNEQFF. In nucleotides, the CDR3 is TGTGCCAGCAGCCCGGGACTAGCTTACAATGAGCAGTTCTTC.

The V call is TRBV27, the J call TRBJ1-2, with D tentatively TRBD1 (6 bases). CDR1 MNHEY and CDR2 SMNVEV come from the germline V gene (reference sequence). The CDR3 is 16 amino acids. V was cut by 3 bases and J by 5 bases, with 19 bases left in between. The DNA for the CDR3 is TGTGCCAGCAGTTTTGATTCGGGCCGGACAGCTTATGGCTACACCTTC. Its protein product is CASSFDSGRTAYGYTF.

This clone was recorded only once. The chain joins TRBV6-1 to TRBJ1-1, with D tentatively TRBD1 (6 bases). The CDR3 consists of 14 residues. The germline V gene encodes CDR1 MNHNS and CDR2 SASEGT. Trimming removed 5 bases at V and 6 bases at J, with 16 bases between. The CDR3 sequence is CASSSRDKQSEAFF. CDR3 coding DNA: TGTGCCAGCAGTTCCCGGGACAAGCAATCTGAAGCTTTCTTT.

The J gene is TRBJ2-7, the V gene TRBV7-2, with 7 bases aligning to TRBD2. Germline-derived CDR1 and CDR2 are SGHTA and FQGNSA. The CDR3 spans 14 residues. J was trimmed by 5 bases and V by 2 bases; bases with no gene match: 6. The CDR3 DNA sequence: TGTGCCAGCAGCTTAATGAGTCTAGCGGACGAGCAGTACTTC. Encoded protein: CASSLMSLADEQYF.

This clone was detected only once. The V gene is TRBV30, the J gene TRBJ1-4; TRBD1 might be the D (6 bases). CDR1 and CDR2 from the germline V gene are GTSNPN and SVGIG (reference sequence). This CDR3 comprises 15 residues. Deletions cut 3 bases from V and 7 bases from J, with 18 bases between. CDR3 sequence: CAWSQGGGLGEKLFF. CDR3 in DNA: TGTGCCTGGAGCCAAGGCGGGGGGCTCGGTGAAAAACTGTTTTTT. The full variable domain, with the rest looked up from reference TRBV30 and TRBJ1-4, is SQTIHQWPATLVQPVGSPLSLECTVEGTSNPNLYWYRQAAGRGLQLLFYSVGIGQISSEVPQNLSASRPQDRQFILSSKKLLLSDSGFYLCAWSQGGGLGEKLFFGSGTQLSVL.

This clone appeared a few times. The genes are TRBV28 and TRBJ2-1; 10 nucleotides line up with TRBD1. After removal of 4 bases from V and 7 bases from J, the junction contained 7 bases not matched to a gene. Germline assignment: CDR1 MDHEN and CDR2 SYDVKM. This CDR3 contains 15 residues. DNA for the CDR3: TGTGCCAGCAGTTCCTCCGGACAGGGGGGGAATGAGCAGTTCTTC. This sequence encodes CASSSSGQGGNEQFF.

The V call is TRBV7-9, the J call TRBJ2-1; 11 bases are shared with TRBD2. Trimming removed 4 bases from V and 4 bases from J; junction bases left unmatched: 6. The CDR3 loop spans 16 amino acids. The germline V gene encodes CDR1 SEHNR and CDR2 FQNEAQ (reference sequence). Here the CDR3 reads CASSSSIAGGYNEQFF. The CDR3 DNA sequence: TGTGCCAGCAGCTCCTCTATAGCGGGGGGGTACAATGAGCAGTTCTTC. Variable domain in full (rest from reference TRBV7-9 and TRBJ2-1): DTGVSQNPRHKITKRGQNVTFRCDPISEHNRLYWYRQTLGQGPEFLTYFQNEAQLEKSRLLSDRFSAERPKGSFSTLEIQRTEQGDSAMYLCASSSSIAGGYNEQFFGPGTRLTVL.

On this clone: The same CDR3 also results from other DNA sequences found in this sample. This chain uses TRBV5-6 with TRBJ1-2, with D possibly matching TRBD1 (6 bases). The CDR3 has 14 amino acids. Trimming removed 1 base from V and 1 base from J, with 8 bases in between. The germline CDR1 and CDR2 sequences are SGHDT and YYEEEE. The CDR3 is CASSLTGRNYGYTF. The CDR3 nucleotides read TGTGCCAGCAGCTTGACAGGGCGTAACTATGGCTACACCTTC. The complete variable domain, with remaining parts taken from reference TRBV5-6 and TRBJ1-2, reads DAGVTQSPTHLIKTRGQQVTLRCSPKSGHDTVSWYQQALGQGPQFIFQYYEEEERQRGNFPDRFSGHQFPNYSSELNVNALLLGDSALYLCASSLTGRNYGYTFGSGTRLTVV.

V usage is TRBV5-1 and J usage is TRBJ2-5; 9 nucleotides agree with TRBD2. The CDR3 consists of 18 residues. Trimming took 4 bases from V and 6 from J; bases not matched to a gene: 19. Per the germline V gene, CDR1 is SGHRS and CDR2 is YFSETQ. The CDR3: CASSRRVLAGPGGQTQYF. The DNA for the CDR3 is TGCGCCAGCAGCCGACGGGTCCTAGCGGGGCCAGGGGGGCAGACCCAGTACTTC. Together with reference TRBV5-1 and TRBJ2-5, the CDR3 gives the full variable domain: KAGVTQTPRYLIKTRGQQVTLSCSPISGHRSVSWYQQTPGQGLQFLFEYFSETQRNKGNFPGRFSGRQFSNSRSEMNVSTLELGDSALYLCASSRRVLAGPGGQTQYFGPGTRLLVL.

In DNA form, the CDR3 reads TGTGCCAGCAGCCTCTACAGGGGGCAGGAAAAACTGTTTTTT. Translation: CASSLYRGQEKLFF. The chain combines TRBV11-2 with TRBJ1-4; the match to TRBD1 covers 9 bases. From germline, CDR1 is SGHAT and CDR2 FQNNGV. The CDR3 totals 14 residues. J lost 8 bases, V lost 5 bases, and 6 bases had no gene match. Full variable domain (remainder filled in from reference TRBV11-2 and TRBJ1-4): EAGVAQSPRYKIIEKRQSVAFWCNPISGHATLYWYQQILGQGPKLLIQFQNNGVVDDSQLPKDRFSAERLKGVDSTLKIQPAKLEDSAVYLCASSLYRGQEKLFFGSGTQLSVL.